The rows below give T cell receptor beta chains drawn from one sample of a study of blood T cell repertoires in COVID-19. Method: immunoSEQ multiplex PCR; TCRdb's copy keeps in-frame clones and lacks some. The sample holds about 180,000 clones, 80% to 85% seen once. Sequencing was performed on peripheral blood. The receptors derive from an elderly woman with COVID-19, enrolled during active disease. CDR3s include the opening cysteine and the closing phenylalanine or tryptophan. A D gene is named only where the DNA matches it firmly. Expanded clones are given a class, and other clones once, few, many or no size at all.

d_call j_call clone_size v_call cdr3_aa cdr3_nt
- TRBJ1-2 - TRBV18 CASSPSPDLMGYTF TGTGCCAGCTCACCATCGCCAGATCTTATGGGCTACACCTTC
- TRBJ1-1 once TRBV6-1 CASSEAGTLNTEAFF TGTGCCAGCAGTGAAGCCGGGACACTTAACACTGAAGCTTTCTTT
- TRBJ1-5 - TRBV3-1/TRBV3-2 CASSQEPYSNQPQHF TGTGCCAGCAGCCAAGAACCCTATAGCAATCAGCCCCAGCATTTT
TRBD1 TRBJ2-5 - TRBV18 CASSALTGTETQYF TGTGCCAGCTCAGCTTTGACAGGGACAGAGACCCAGTACTTC
- TRBJ1-4 - TRBV5-1 CASRRATNEKLFF TGCGCCAGCAGGCGTGCAACTAATGAAAAACTGTTTTTT
TRBD1 TRBJ1-1 - TRBV2 CASRPSDRGRQAFF TGTGCCAGCAGGCCCAGCGACAGGGGCAGGCAAGCTTTCTTT
TRBD2 TRBJ2-2 - TRBV19 CASRTTSGTNTGELFF TGTGCCAGTAGGACCACTAGCGGGACGAACACCGGGGAGCTGTTTTTT
- TRBJ2-7 - TRBV25-1 CASSEVQGYEQYF TGTGCCAGCAGTGAAGTACAGGGCTACGAGCAGTACTTC
TRBD2 TRBJ2-5 few TRBV5-1 CASSLALAGETQYF TGCGCCAGCAGCTTGGCTCTAGCGGGAGAGACCCAGTACTTC
TRBD1 TRBJ1-3 - TRBV28 CASSSGQGTGNTIYF TGTGCCAGCAGTTCGGGACAGGGAACTGGAAACACCATATATTTT
- TRBJ1-2 - TRBV3-1/TRBV3-2 CASSLRSDYGYTF TGTGCCAGCAGCCTTCGATCGGACTATGGCTACACCTTC
- TRBJ1-1 - TRBV19 CASSIGGHTEAFF TGTGCCAGTAGTATAGGGGGGCACACTGAAGCTTTCTTT
- TRBJ2-3 - TRBV11-3 CASSFGLKTDTQYF TGTGCCAGCAGCTTCGGGTTGAAGACAGATACGCAGTATTTT
TRBD1 TRBJ2-3 - TRBV5-6 CASSFLTGADTQYF TGTGCCAGCAGCTTCTTGACAGGGGCAGATACGCAGTATTTT
TRBD2 TRBJ2-5 - TRBV2 CASSAGLAGAGETQYF TGTGCCAGCAGTGCGGGACTAGCGGGAGCTGGAGAGACCCAGTACTTC
- TRBJ2-1 - TRBV28 CASSFAGSPNEQFF TGTGCCAGCAGTTTCGCGGGGAGTCCCAATGAGCAGTTCTTC
- TRBJ2-7 - TRBV19 CASSTGVTYEQYF TGTGCCAGTAGCACCGGGGTTACCTACGAGCAGTACTTC
TRBD1 TRBJ1-2 - TRBV14 CASSQTRQGRGYTF TGTGCCAGCAGCCAAACCCGACAGGGGCGGGGCTACACCTTC
- TRBJ2-7 - TRBV28 CASSFTFPWQGFYEQYF TGTGCCAGCAGTTTCACGTTTCCGTGGCAGGGGTTCTACGAGCAGTACTTC
TRBD2 TRBJ2-3 few TRBV7-6 CASRPHPGLAVSTDTQYF TGTGCCAGCAGGCCGCATCCGGGACTAGCGGTTAGCACAGATACGCAGTATTTT
- TRBJ2-5 - TRBV11-2 CASSLFTGPETQYF TGTGCCAGCAGCTTATTTACAGGGCCAGAGACCCAGTACTTC
TRBD2 TRBJ2-5 - TRBV5-1 CASSKLPLAGKETQYF TGCGCCAGCAGCAAACTGCCCCTAGCGGGAAAGGAGACCCAGTACTTC
- TRBJ1-2 - TRBV10-3 CAISDSGVQTYGYTF TGTGCCATCAGTGATAGCGGTGTACAGACCTATGGCTACACCTTC
- TRBJ2-3 - TRBV12-5 CASGLGPGGRTDTQYF TGTGCTAGTGGTTTGGGCCCCGGGGGGCGCACAGATACGCAGTATTTT
TRBD2 TRBJ2-5 few TRBV9 CASSAGPLAGGNQETQYF TGTGCCAGCAGCGCCGGACCTCTAGCGGGGGGCAACCAAGAGACCCAGTACTTC
- TRBJ1-6 - TRBV30 CAWRTMQSPLHF TGTGCCTGGAGAACTATGCAATCACCCCTCCACTTT
- TRBJ1-6 - TRBV6-5 CASARSSYNSPLHF TGTGCCAGCGCCCGGAGCTCCTATAATTCACCCCTCCACTTT
TRBD1 TRBJ2-2 once TRBV25-1 CASSEYGDRGSTGELFF TGTGCCAGCAGTGAATATGGAGACAGGGGGTCCACCGGGGAGCTGTTTTTT
- TRBJ2-3 - TRBV4-1 CASSHDYPDTQYF TGCGCCAGCAGCCACGACTACCCAGATACGCAGTATTTT
- TRBJ1-3 - TRBV12-3/TRBV12-4 CATAGLSGNTIYF TGTGCCACCGCAGGGCTCTCTGGAAACACCATATATTTT
- TRBJ1-4 - TRBV7-9 CASSLDRANEKLFF TGTGCCAGCAGCTTAGACAGGGCAAATGAAAAACTGTTTTTT
TRBD1 TRBJ1-4 - TRBV2 CASRQQGHSEKLFF TGTGCCAGCAGACAACAGGGGCACTCTGAAAAACTGTTTTTT
- TRBJ2-3 - TRBV7-3 CASSLGRGDTQYF TGTGCCAGCAGCTTAGGTAGGGGAGATACGCAGTATTTT
TRBD1 TRBJ1-6 many TRBV7-2 CASSLTGQYSPLHF TGTGCCAGCAGCCTGACAGGGCAGTACTCACCCCTCCACTTT
- TRBJ2-7 few TRBV2 CASSEGGRGVHEQYF TGTGCCAGCAGTGAAGGGGGCAGGGGGGTACACGAGCAGTACTTC
TRBD1 TRBJ1-2 - TRBV18 CASSPIQGVNGYTF TGTGCCAGCTCACCGATACAGGGGGTAAATGGCTACACCTTC
- TRBJ2-3 - TRBV19 CASSRRTVSTSTDTQYF TGTGCCAGTAGCCGGAGGACAGTGAGTACTAGCACAGATACGCAGTATTTT
- TRBJ1-3 - TRBV5-5 CASSAPVGRPSSGNTIYF TGTGCCAGCAGCGCCCCAGTCGGCAGACCTAGCTCTGGAAACACCATATATTTT
- TRBJ1-2 - TRBV7-9 CASSFRPDQGYYGYTF TGTGCCAGCAGCTTTCGCCCCGATCAGGGGTATTATGGCTACACCTTC
TRBD1 TRBJ1-2 - TRBV19 CASTTGQGYGYTF TGTGCCAGTACCACGGGACAGGGCTATGGCTACACCTTC
TRBD2 TRBJ2-5 - TRBV27 CASSAAGAVVETQYF TGTGCCAGCAGTGCAGCGGGAGCAGTCGTAGAGACCCAGTACTTC
TRBD1 TRBJ1-2 - TRBV11-2 CASSWQGAGYGYTF TGTGCCAGCAGCTGGCAGGGGGCTGGCTATGGCTACACCTTC
- TRBJ2-5 - TRBV7-6 CASSFGGETQYF TGTGCCAGCAGCTTCGGTGGAGAGACCCAGTACTTC
TRBD2 TRBJ2-5 - TRBV15 CATSTLAGVQETQYF TGTGCCACCAGCACCCTAGCGGGGGTGCAAGAGACCCAGTACTTC
- TRBJ1-1 once TRBV5-6 CASSLDRNTEAFF TGTGCCAGCAGCTTGGACAGAAACACTGAAGCTTTCTTT
TRBD1 TRBJ2-5 - TRBV27 CASSPGQDPPRETQYF TGTGCCAGCAGTCCGGGACAGGACCCCCCCAGGGAGACCCAGTACTTC
- TRBJ1-1 - TRBV9 CASSPTGWTEAFF TGTGCCAGCAGCCCGACAGGCTGGACTGAAGCTTTCTTT
TRBD1 TRBJ2-2 - TRBV6-5 CASSRDRPNTGELFF TGTGCCAGCAGCCGGGACAGGCCGAACACCGGGGAGCTGTTTTTT
TRBD2 TRBJ2-5 once TRBV5-1 CASSVLGGMETQYF TGCGCCAGCAGCGTCCTCGGGGGGATGGAGACCCAGTACTTC
TRBD1 TRBJ1-1 - TRBV7-9 CASSALQGRQAFTEAFF TGTGCCAGCAGCGCTTTACAGGGGCGCCAGGCCTTCACTGAAGCTTTCTTT
- TRBJ1-1 - TRBV5-8 CASRYDIRNTEAFF TGTGCCAGCAGATACGACATCAGGAACACTGAAGCTTTCTTT